This passage covers 28 T cell receptor beta chains from one sample sequenced in a study of T cell responses to AZD1222 COVID-19 vaccine. Sequenced by immunoSEQ multiplex PCR; TCRdb stores in-frame clones only, minus some. The data show about 140,000 clones, roughly 90% seen once. The sequencing used peripheral blood, collected on day 0 of AZD1222 vaccination. The receptors come from an adult in good health.

V gene TRBV11-3 combines with J gene TRBJ2-1; 8 nucleotides line up with TRBD1. From germline, CDR1 is SGHNT and CDR2 YENEEA. The CDR3 length is 13 residues. Trimming at V came to 5 bases and at J to 8 bases, leaving 5 bases not matched to a gene. CDR3: CASSGIQGDEQFF. The CDR3, as DNA: TGTGCCAGCAGCGGAATACAGGGGGATGAGCAGTTCTTC.

The sample holds a few counts of this clone. The V call is TRBV7-2, the J call TRBJ1-2; 7 bases map to TRBD1. The trim removed 7 bases at V and 2 bases at J, leaving 7 bases unmatched. Per germline, CDR1 SGHTA and CDR2 FQGNSA. This CDR3 comprises 14 residues. In DNA form, the CDR3 reads TGTGCCAGCAACCAGTTGACAGGGAACTATGGCTACACCTTC. This sequence encodes CASNQLTGNYGYTF.

V is TRBV7-9 and J is TRBJ2-3; TRBD1 matches 8 bases. Trimming took 2 bases from V and 1 from J; bases not matched to a gene: 5. The CDR3 sequence is 16 residues long. Germline CDR1 reads SEHNR; CDR2 reads FQNEAQ (reference sequence). CDR3 in amino acids: CASSLQGARGTDTQYF. The CDR3 nucleotides read TGTGCCAGCAGCTTACAGGGGGCGCGGGGCACAGATACGCAGTATTTT.

This chain uses TRBV19 with TRBJ2-1; D may be TRBD2 (5 bases). Germline-derived CDR1 and CDR2 are LNHDA and SQIVND (reference sequence). V gave up 6 bases and J gave up 3 bases, with 18 bases separating them. CDR3 length equals 16 residues. This chain's CDR3 is CASRESGVLVYNEQFF. CDR3 coding DNA: TGTGCCAGTAGAGAAAGCGGTGTATTGGTCTACAATGAGCAGTTCTTC.

This rearrangement joins TRBV5-1 to TRBJ1-3; D gene unclear. Trimming removed 5 bases at V and 5 bases at J, with 11 bases between. This CDR3 has 13 residues. Germline V gene lookup returns CDR1 SGHRS and CDR2 YFSETQ. CDR3 DNA: TGCGCCAGCAGGCCCGGGGAGAGAAACACCATATATTTT. This translates into CASRPGERNTIYF.

The sample holds one count of this clone. The chain has TRBV28 and TRBJ1-5; D gene unclear. Trimming took 6 bases from V and 0 from J, leaving 6 bases between them. CDR3 size: 13 residues. Germline V gene lookup returns CDR1 MDHEN and CDR2 SYDVKM. This chain's CDR3 is CASRPISNQPQHF. In DNA, the CDR3 is TGTGCCAGCAGACCCATTAGCAATCAGCCCCAGCATTTT.

This chain connects TRBV5-1 to TRBJ1-2, with TRBD1 identical over 7 bases. Germline V gives CDR1 SGHRS, CDR2 YFSETQ. The CDR3 is made up of 13 amino acids. The V and J ends lost 2 bases and 8 bases, in that order; junction bases with no gene match: 6. CDR3 coding DNA: TGCGCCAGCAGCTTTGACAGGGCAGCAGGCTACACCTTC. Protein sequence: CASSFDRAAGYTF.

The chain recombines TRBV5-1 with TRBJ2-1, with 11 bases fitting TRBD2. The V segment lost 0 bases and the J segment 7 bases; nucleotides outside the gene matches: 6. Germline V lookup: CDR1 SGHRS, CDR2 YFSETQ. The length of the CDR3 is 16 residues. The CDR3 protein is CASSLVVSGRGNEQFF. The CDR3, as DNA: TGCGCCAGCAGCTTGGTTGTTAGCGGGAGGGGGAATGAGCAGTTCTTC.

This chain connects TRBV6-1 to TRBJ2-7, with 7 bases that match TRBD1. The CDR3 runs 15 residues. Losses at the gene ends were 1 base for V and 7 bases for J; bases not matched to a gene: 10. Looked up from germline, CDR1 is MNHNS and CDR2 is SASEGT. CDR3 sequence (DNA): TGTGCCAGCAGTGAAGATGAGACAGGGCCGAGGGAGCAGTACTTC. Its translation: CASSEDETGPREQYF.

This chain joins TRBV2 and TRBJ1-5, with D possibly being TRBD1 (6 bases). CDR3 size: 13 residues. Per germline, CDR1 SNHLY and CDR2 FYNNEI. V was pared by 6 bases and J by 7 bases, with 13 bases between. CDR3 in amino acids: CASRYRERQPQHF. DNA of the CDR3: TGTGCCAGCAGGTACAGGGAACGGCAGCCCCAGCATTTT. The full variable domain, with the rest looked up from reference TRBV2 and TRBJ1-5, is EPEVTQTPSHQVTQMGQEVILRCVPISNHLYFYWYRQILGQKVEFLVSFYNNEISEKSEIFDDQFSVERPDGSNFTLKIRSTKLEDSAMYFCASRYRERQPQHFGDGTRLSIL.

This chain uses TRBV15 with TRBJ2-1; 7 nucleotides agree with TRBD2. The CDR3 consists of 15 residues. Germline V CDR1 and CDR2: LNHNV, YYDKDF (reference sequence). With 1 base clipped from V and 6 bases from J, the junction kept 6 bases outside the gene matches. DNA of the CDR3: TGTGCCACCAGCAGAGTCCCGACTAGCAGCAATGAGCAGTTCTTC. This encodes CATSRVPTSSNEQFF.

V and J are TRBV19 and TRBJ2-5; TRBD1 matches at 9 bases. Germline V gene sequence: CDR1 LNHDA, CDR2 SQIVND (reference sequence). V trimming: 4 bases; J trimming: 4 bases; junction bases outside the gene matches: 7. The CDR3 totals 15 residues. This chain's CDR3 is CASSTGTGLGETQYF. CDR3 DNA sequence: TGTGCCAGTAGTACCGGGACAGGGCTAGGAGAGACCCAGTACTTC.

The chain has TRBV7-2 and TRBJ1-5, with no clear D. The ends were cut back, 3 bases at V and 0 bases at J, with 9 bases in the middle. The germline V gene encodes CDR1 SGHTA and CDR2 FQGNSA. The CDR3 runs 15 residues. The CDR3 DNA reads as TGTGCCAGCAGCTTTGGAGGATATAGCAATCAGCCCCAGCATTTT. It yields the protein CASSFGGYSNQPQHF.

This clone has a handful of counts. The rearrangement uses TRBV7-2 and TRBJ1-1; TRBD1 agrees at 7 bases. Germline CDR1 is SGHTA and CDR2 is FQGNSA. J was trimmed by 0 bases and V by 4 bases; bases with no gene match: 2. The CDR3 covers 14 residues. CDR3 nucleotides: TGTGCCAGCAGCTCGGGACAGATGAACACTGAAGCTTTCTTT. It specifies CASSSGQMNTEAFF.

The rearrangement joins TRBV11-2 to TRBJ1-1, with a weak D call TRBD1 (6 bases). There are 17 residues in the CDR3. Germline CDR1 SGHAT, CDR2 FQNNGV. V dropped 4 bases and J dropped 0 bases, with 18 bases sitting between them. CDR3 DNA: TGTGCCAGCAGCTCCCAAGGGAGGGGGGGCATGAACACTGAAGCTTTCTTT. Its translation is CASSSQGRGGMNTEAFF.

The chain joins TRBV11-2 to TRBJ2-5, with no clear D. Germline V gives CDR1 SGHAT, CDR2 FQNNGV. This CDR3 has 12 residues. V lost 5 bases and J 5 bases, leaving 9 bases between the germline ends. In nucleotides, the CDR3 is TGTGCCAGCAGCCCCTCGAAGGAGACCCAGTACTTC. As protein: CASSPSKETQYF.

This clone was recorded only once. The genes are TRBV3-1 (or the pseudogene TRBV3-2) and TRBJ2-2; D is uncertain. There are 15 residues in the CDR3. Trimming removed 1 base at V and 4 bases at J, with 10 bases between. In germline, CDR1 is LGHDT, CDR2 YNNKEL (reference sequence). CDR3 in amino acids: CASSQVLNPTGELFF. The CDR3 DNA is TGTGCCAGCAGCCAAGTCCTTAATCCCACCGGGGAGCTGTTTTTT.

The genes are TRBV19 and TRBJ2-7; TRBD1 agrees at 8 bases. The trim removed 5 bases at V and 0 bases at J, leaving 9 bases unmatched. Germline V lookup: CDR1 LNHDA, CDR2 SQIVND (reference sequence). CDR3 length equals 16 residues. The CDR3 DNA sequence: TGTGCCAGTAGTCCGAGGACAGGGCCATACTCCTACGAGCAGTACTTC. Translating gives CASSPRTGPYSYEQYF.

The rearrangement links TRBV6-5 to TRBJ1-1; D is possibly TRBD1 (5 bases). This CDR3 spans 13 amino acids. Per germline, CDR1 MNHEY and CDR2 SVGAGI. The V gene lost 7 bases and the J gene lost 11 bases, with 20 bases spanning the gap. CDR3 in amino acids: CASTYPGGRDAFF. The CDR3 nucleotides read TGTGCCAGCACCTACCCCGGAGGGAGGGACGCTTTCTTT.

As concerns this clone: Other DNA sequences from this sample encode an identical CDR3 as well. The V gene is TRBV15, the J gene TRBJ1-2, with D perhaps TRBD1 (5 bases). Germline CDR1 and CDR2: LNHNV and YYDKDF (reference sequence). This CDR3 has 13 amino acids. V shed 5 bases and J shed 6 bases, with 13 bases lying between them. CDR3 nucleotides: TGTGCCACCAGCCCCAGAGGAGGGGATGGCTACACCTTC. Translation gives CATSPRGGDGYTF.

The genes are TRBV4-3 and TRBJ2-7; tentatively, D is TRBD1 (6 bases). V dropped 1 base and J dropped 4 bases, with 20 bases sitting between them. The CDR3 has 17 amino acids. Looked up from germline, CDR1 is LGHNA and CDR2 is YSLEER. This CDR3 reads CASSQGIQGSFGYEQYF. The CDR3 DNA reads TGCGCCAGCAGCCAAGGTATACAGGGCTCTTTCGGATACGAGCAGTACTTC.

V is TRBV20-1 and J is TRBJ1-3; D is ambiguous. CDR1 DFQATT and CDR2 SNEGSKA come from the germline V gene (reference sequence). The CDR3 runs 13 residues. V was trimmed by 3 bases and J by 4 bases, leaving 10 bases between them. The CDR3 sequence is CSASPGGGNTIYF. The CDR3 coding sequence is TGCAGTGCTAGTCCGGGCGGCGGAAACACCATATATTTT.

V is TRBV9 and J is TRBJ2-3, with 7 nucleotides matching TRBD2. Germline loops: CDR1 SGDLS, CDR2 YYNGEE. There are 15 residues in the CDR3. Trimming cost V 3 bases and J 4 bases; bases outside gene matches: 8. CDR3 sequence reads: CASSGHWGGADTQYF. The CDR3 DNA reads as TGTGCCAGCAGCGGGCATTGGGGGGGTGCAGATACGCAGTATTTT.

This chain connects TRBV28 to TRBJ1-2, with D possibly matching TRBD1 (6 bases). This CDR3 comprises 14 residues. Trimming removed 6 bases from V and 4 bases from J, with 15 bases in between. The germline V gene encodes CDR1 MDHEN and CDR2 SYDVKM. Written as DNA, the CDR3 is TGTGCCAGCAGGCTAGGGGGGGGCCCCTATGGCTACACCTTC. It specifies CASRLGGGPYGYTF.

This clone was counted only a few times. V usage is TRBV19 and J usage is TRBJ2-1, with D unclear. The CDR3 consists of 11 residues. V was shortened by 3 bases and J by 12 bases, with 9 bases between the two germline ends. The V gene's germline CDR1 is LNHDA and CDR2 SQIVND (reference sequence). The CDR3 loop is CASSMGTLQFF. The CDR3 bases are TGTGCCAGTAGTATGGGTACTTTGCAGTTCTTC.

This clone was seen more than once but under ten times. The chain is built from TRBV3-1 (or the pseudogene TRBV3-2) and TRBJ2-1, with a weak D call TRBD1 (6 bases). Trimming removed 0 bases at V and 0 bases at J, with 9 bases between. In germline, CDR1 is LGHDT, CDR2 YNNKEL (reference sequence). The CDR3 loop spans 16 amino acids. CDR3 residues: CASSQDGDNSYNEQFF. CDR3 bases: TGTGCCAGCAGCCAAGATGGGGACAACTCCTACAATGAGCAGTTCTTC.

The chain recombines TRBV9 with TRBJ2-1, with TRBD2 matching 8 bases. V shed 0 bases, J shed 4 bases, and the junction held 6 bases outside the gene matches. The CDR3 is made up of 16 amino acids. From germline, CDR1 is SGDLS and CDR2 YYNGEE. The CDR3 spells CASSVEPGGGYNEQFF. The CDR3 coding sequence is TGTGCCAGCAGCGTAGAGCCGGGCGGGGGGTACAATGAGCAGTTCTTC.

The chain couples TRBV5-5 to TRBJ2-1, with 12 bases identical to TRBD2. This CDR3 comprises 16 residues. Germline CDR1 reads SGHKS; CDR2 reads YYEKEE (reference sequence). V lost 3 bases and J lost 7; bases outside the gene matches: 8. The CDR3 protein is CASSYLSTSGRNEQFF. CDR3 DNA sequence: TGTGCCAGCAGCTACCTGTCGACTAGCGGGAGAAATGAGCAGTTCTTC.